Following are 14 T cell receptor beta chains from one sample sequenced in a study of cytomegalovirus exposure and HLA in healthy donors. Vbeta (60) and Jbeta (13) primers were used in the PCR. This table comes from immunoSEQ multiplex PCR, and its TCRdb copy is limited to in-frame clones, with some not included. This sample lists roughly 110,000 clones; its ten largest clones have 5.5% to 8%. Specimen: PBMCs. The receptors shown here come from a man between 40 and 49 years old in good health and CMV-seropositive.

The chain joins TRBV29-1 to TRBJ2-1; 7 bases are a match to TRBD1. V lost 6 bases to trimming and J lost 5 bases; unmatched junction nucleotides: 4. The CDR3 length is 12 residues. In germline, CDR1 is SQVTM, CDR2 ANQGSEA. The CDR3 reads CSVTDRDNEQFF. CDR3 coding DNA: TGCAGCGTAACCGACAGGGACAATGAGCAGTTCTTC.

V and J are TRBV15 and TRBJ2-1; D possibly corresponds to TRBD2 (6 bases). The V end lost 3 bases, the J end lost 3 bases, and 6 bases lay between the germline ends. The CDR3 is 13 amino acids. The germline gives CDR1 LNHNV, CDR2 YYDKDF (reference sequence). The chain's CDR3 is CATSRTSYNEQFF. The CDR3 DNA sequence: TGTGCCACCAGCAGGACTAGCTACAATGAGCAGTTCTTC.

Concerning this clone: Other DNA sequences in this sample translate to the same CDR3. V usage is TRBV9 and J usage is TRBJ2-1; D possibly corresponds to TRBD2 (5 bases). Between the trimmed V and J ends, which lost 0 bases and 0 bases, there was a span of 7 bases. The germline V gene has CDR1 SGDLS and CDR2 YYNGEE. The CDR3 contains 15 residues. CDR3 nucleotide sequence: TGTGCCAGCAGCGTAGAAGGAGGCTCCTACAATGAGCAGTTCTTC. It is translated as CASSVEGGSYNEQFF.

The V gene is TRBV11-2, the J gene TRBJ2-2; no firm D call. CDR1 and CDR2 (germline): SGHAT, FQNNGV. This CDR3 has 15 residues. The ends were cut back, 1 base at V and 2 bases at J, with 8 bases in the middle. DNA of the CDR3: TGTGCCAGCAGCTTAGTACAGCTTAACACCGGGGAGCTGTTTTTT. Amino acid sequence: CASSLVQLNTGELFF.

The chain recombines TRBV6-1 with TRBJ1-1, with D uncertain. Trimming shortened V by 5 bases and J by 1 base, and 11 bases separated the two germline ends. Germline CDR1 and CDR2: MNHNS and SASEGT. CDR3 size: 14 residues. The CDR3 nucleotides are TGTGCCAGCAGTCGACAACTGCAGAACACTGAAGCTTTCTTT. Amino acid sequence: CASSRQLQNTEAFF.

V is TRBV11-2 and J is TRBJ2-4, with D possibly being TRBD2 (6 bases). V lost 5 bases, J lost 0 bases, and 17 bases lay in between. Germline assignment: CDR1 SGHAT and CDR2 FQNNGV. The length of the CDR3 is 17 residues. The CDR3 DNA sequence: TGTGCCAGCAGCCCCGCGGGGATGTGGTCAGCCAAAAACATTCAGTACTTC. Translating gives CASSPAGMWSAKNIQYF. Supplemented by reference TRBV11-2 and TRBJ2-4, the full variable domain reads EAGVAQSPRYKIIEKRQSVAFWCNPISGHATLYWYQQILGQGPKLLIQFQNNGVVDDSQLPKDRFSAERLKGVDSTLKIQPAKLEDSAVYLCASSPAGMWSAKNIQYFGAGTRLSVL.

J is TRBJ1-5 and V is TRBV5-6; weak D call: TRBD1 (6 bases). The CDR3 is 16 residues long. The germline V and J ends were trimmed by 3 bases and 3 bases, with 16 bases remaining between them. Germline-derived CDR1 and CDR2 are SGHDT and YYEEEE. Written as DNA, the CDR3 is TGTGCCAGCAGCTCCCGGGACACGGAAACCAATCAGCCCCAGCATTTT. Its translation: CASSSRDTETNQPQHF.

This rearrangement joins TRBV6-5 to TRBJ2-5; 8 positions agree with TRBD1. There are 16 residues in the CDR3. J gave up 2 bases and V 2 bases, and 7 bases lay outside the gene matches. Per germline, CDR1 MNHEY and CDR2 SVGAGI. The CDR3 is CASSYGDRGTQETQYF. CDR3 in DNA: TGTGCCAGCAGTTACGGTGACAGGGGTACACAAGAGACCCAGTACTTC.

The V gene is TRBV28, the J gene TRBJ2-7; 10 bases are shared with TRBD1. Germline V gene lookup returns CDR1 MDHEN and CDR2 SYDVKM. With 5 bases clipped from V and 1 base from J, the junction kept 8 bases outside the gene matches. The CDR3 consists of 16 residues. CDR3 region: CASSQGTGDYSYEQYF. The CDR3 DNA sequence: TGTGCCAGCAGTCAGGGGACAGGGGATTATTCCTACGAGCAGTACTTC.

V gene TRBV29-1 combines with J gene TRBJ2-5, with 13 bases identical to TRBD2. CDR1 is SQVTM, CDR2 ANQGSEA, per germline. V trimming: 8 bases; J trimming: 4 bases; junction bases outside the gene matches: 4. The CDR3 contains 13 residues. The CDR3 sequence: CSSRTSGRETQYF. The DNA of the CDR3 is TGCAGCTCACGGACTAGCGGGAGAGAGACCCAGTACTTC.

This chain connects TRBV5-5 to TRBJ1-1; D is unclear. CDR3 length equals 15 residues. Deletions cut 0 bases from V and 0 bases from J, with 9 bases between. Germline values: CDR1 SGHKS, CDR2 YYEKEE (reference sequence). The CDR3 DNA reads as TGTGCCAGCAGCTTGGTCAGTACCATGAACACTGAAGCTTTCTTT. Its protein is CASSLVSTMNTEAFF.

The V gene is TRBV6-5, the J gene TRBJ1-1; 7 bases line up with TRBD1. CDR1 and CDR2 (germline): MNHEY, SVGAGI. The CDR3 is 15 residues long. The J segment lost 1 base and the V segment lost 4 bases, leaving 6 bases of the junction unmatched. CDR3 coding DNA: TGTGCCAGCAGTTTGAACAGGGGCAAGAACACTGAAGCTTTCTTT. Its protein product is CASSLNRGKNTEAFF.

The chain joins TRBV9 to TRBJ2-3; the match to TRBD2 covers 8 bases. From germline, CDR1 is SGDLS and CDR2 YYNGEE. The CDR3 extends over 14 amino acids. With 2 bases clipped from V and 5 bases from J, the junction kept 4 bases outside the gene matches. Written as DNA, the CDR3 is TGTGCCAGCAGCGTCAGCGGGAGTTTAGATACGCAGTATTTT. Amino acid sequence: CASSVSGSLDTQYF.

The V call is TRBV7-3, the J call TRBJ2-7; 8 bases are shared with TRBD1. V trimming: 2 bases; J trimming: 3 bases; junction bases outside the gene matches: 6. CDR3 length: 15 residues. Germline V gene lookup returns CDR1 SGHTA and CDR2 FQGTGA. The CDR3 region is CASSLGRTGNYEQYF. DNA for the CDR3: TGTGCCAGCAGCTTAGGCAGGACAGGGAACTACGAGCAGTACTTC.